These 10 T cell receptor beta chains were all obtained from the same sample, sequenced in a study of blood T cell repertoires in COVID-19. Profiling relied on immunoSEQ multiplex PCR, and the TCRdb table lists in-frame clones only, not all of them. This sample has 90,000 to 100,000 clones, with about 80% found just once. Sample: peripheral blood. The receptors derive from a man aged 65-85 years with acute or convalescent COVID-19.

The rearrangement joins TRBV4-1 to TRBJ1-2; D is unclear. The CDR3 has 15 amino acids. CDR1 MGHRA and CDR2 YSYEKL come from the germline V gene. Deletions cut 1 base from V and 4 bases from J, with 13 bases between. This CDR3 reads CASSQVPGLGYGYTF. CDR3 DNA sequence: TGCGCCAGCAGCCAAGTCCCAGGATTGGGCTATGGCTACACCTTC.

The CDR3 reads CASSPPSSLDTGELFF. CDR3 in DNA: TGTGCCAGCTCACCACCCTCTAGCCTAGACACCGGGGAGCTGTTTTTT. The V call is TRBV18, the J call TRBJ2-2, with D perhaps TRBD2 (5 bases). V gave up 0 bases and J gave up 3 bases, with 11 bases separating them. The CDR3 contains 16 residues. Germline CDR1 KGHSH, CDR2 LQKENI.

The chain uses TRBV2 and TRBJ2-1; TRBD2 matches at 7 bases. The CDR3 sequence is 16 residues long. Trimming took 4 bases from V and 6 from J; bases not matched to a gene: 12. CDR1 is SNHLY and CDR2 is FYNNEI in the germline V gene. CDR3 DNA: TGTGCCAGCAGTGCGGACCCCGGGACGGGAGGCAATGAGCAGTTCTTC. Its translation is CASSADPGTGGNEQFF.

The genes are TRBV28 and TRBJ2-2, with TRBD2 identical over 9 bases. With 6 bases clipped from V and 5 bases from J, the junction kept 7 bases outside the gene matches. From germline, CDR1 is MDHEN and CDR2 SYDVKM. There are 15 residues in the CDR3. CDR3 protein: CASRNTGLATGELFF. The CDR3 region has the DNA TGTGCCAGCAGAAATACGGGACTAGCAACCGGGGAGCTGTTTTTT.

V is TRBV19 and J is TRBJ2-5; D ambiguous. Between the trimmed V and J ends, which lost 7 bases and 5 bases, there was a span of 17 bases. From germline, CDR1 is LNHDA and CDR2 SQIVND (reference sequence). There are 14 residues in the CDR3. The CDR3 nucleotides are TGTGCCAGTACCCAGGTTATCTCCTGGGAGACCCAGTACTTC. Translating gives CASTQVISWETQYF.

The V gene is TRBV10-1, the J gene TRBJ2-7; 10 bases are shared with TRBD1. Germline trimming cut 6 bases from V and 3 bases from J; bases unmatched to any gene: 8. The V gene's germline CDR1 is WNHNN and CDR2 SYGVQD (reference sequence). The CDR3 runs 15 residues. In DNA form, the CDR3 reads TGCGCCAGCAGCCCCGGGACAGGGGACCTCTACGAGCAGTACTTC. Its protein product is CASSPGTGDLYEQYF.

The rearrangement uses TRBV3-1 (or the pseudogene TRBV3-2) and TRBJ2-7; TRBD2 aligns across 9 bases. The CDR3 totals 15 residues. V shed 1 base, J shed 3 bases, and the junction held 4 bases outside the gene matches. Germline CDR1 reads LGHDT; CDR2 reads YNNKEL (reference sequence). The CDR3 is CASSQGSSGDYEQYF. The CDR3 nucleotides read TGTGCCAGCAGCCAAGGGTCTAGCGGGGACTACGAGCAGTACTTC.

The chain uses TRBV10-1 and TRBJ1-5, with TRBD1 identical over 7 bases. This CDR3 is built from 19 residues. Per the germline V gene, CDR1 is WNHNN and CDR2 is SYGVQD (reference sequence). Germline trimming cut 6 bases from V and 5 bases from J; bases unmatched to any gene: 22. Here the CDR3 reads CASSSRQGQPPAGDQPQHF. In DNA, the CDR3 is TGCGCCAGCAGCTCAAGACAGGGACAGCCCCCAGCGGGTGATCAGCCCCAGCATTTT.

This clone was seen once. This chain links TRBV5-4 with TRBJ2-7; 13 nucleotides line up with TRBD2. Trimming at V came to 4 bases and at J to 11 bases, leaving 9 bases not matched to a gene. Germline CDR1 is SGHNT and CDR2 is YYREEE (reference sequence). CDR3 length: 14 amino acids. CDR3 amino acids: CASSREGLAGREYF. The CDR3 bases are TGTGCCAGCAGCCGCGAGGGACTAGCGGGGAGGGAGTACTTC.

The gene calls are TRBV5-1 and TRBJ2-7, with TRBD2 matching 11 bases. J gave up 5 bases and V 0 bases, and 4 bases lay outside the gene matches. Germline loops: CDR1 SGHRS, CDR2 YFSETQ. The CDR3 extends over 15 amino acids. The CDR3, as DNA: TGCGCCAGCAGCTTGGAACTAGCGGGGGTTCACGAGCAGTACTTC. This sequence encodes CASSLELAGVHEQYF.